Each of the 3 T cell receptor beta chains below was sequenced from the same sample in a study of regulatory T cells in long-lasting Graves disease. Time point indicated: newly diagnosed GD, antithyroid drugs for less than 3 months. The TCR library was prepared using RNA isolated from PBMCs. Researchers made TCR beta libraries by using iRepertoire HTBI primers and running Arm-PCR on CDR3 regions. Each CDR3 protein gets one entry after TCRdb re-called the multiplex PCR reads with MiXCR. The sample has around 470,000 distinct CDR3 sequences; 11% to 15% are singletons. The sample also formed part of further work on T cells in Graves' hyperthyroidism and ophthalmopathy.

The sequencing here drew on peripheral blood mononuclear cells (PBMCs), taken at new diagnosis, from a patient treated with antithyroid drugs. These receptors were collected from a woman between 50 and 59 years old with Graves disease.

This clonotype showed up many times. V usage is TRBV5-1 and J usage is TRBJ1-1; D is uncertain. The CDR3 has 14 amino acids. From germline, CDR1 is SGHRS and CDR2 YFSETQ. Trimming pared 2 bases from V and 4 bases from J, leaving 12 bases between. CDR3 residues: CASSLWTASTEAFF. For the CDR3, the DNA is TGCGCCAGCAGCTTATGGACGGCAAGCACTGAAGCTTTCTTT.

The CDR3 sequence: CASKAGGPYNEQFF. The CDR3 DNA reads as TGTGCCAGCAAAGCGGGAGGGCCCTACAATGAGCAGTTCTTC. The V and J genes are TRBV6-1 and TRBJ2-1, with TRBD2 matching over 10 bases. The V segment lost 7 bases and the J segment 2 bases; nucleotides outside the gene matches: 2. This CDR3 is 14 amino acids long. Germline lookup yields CDR1 MNHNS and CDR2 SASEGT.

With regard to this clonotype: The junction differs from germline at one of its ends, possibly a read error. The chain joins TRBV28 to TRBJ1-1; no firm D call. Looked up from germline, CDR1 is MDHEN and CDR2 is SYDVKM. The CDR3 spans 14 residues. CDR3 in DNA: TGTGTCAGCAGTCCCGACGGGGTTCTCACTGAAGCTTTCTTT. Translated: CVSSPDGVLTEAFF.